The 31 T cell receptor beta chains given below trace back to one sample, sequenced in a study of blood T cell repertoires in COVID-19. Produced via immunoSEQ multiplex PCR; TCRdb's table is partial and in-frame only. The table includes about 40,000 clones, roughly nine tenths detected once. Material: peripheral blood. These TCRs come from a man over 45 with active COVID-19.

CDR3 DNA sequence: TGTGCCAGCAGCCAAGAGGCATGGAGCTCCTACGAGCAGTACTTC. The encoded protein is CASSQEAWSSYEQYF. The chain combines TRBV4-2 with TRBJ2-7, with D unclear. The CDR3 is 15 residues long. The V and J ends lost 0 bases and 0 bases respectively, with 9 bases between them. From germline, CDR1 is LGHNA and CDR2 YNFKEQ.

The chain is built from TRBV21-1 and TRBJ2-3; TRBD2 is the table's D call and was not checked against the DNA. TRBV21-1 is flagged as a pseudogene. The CDR3 spans 15 residues. The CDR3 DNA reads as TGTGCCAGCAGGATCTTAGCGGGAGGGCCAGGTACGCAGTATTTT. Translating gives CASRILAGGPGTQYF.

The rearrangement links TRBV4-2 to TRBJ2-6; D remains ambiguous. CDR3 length: 15 residues. V lost 0 bases and J lost 2, with 5 bases in between. From germline, CDR1 is LGHNA and CDR2 YNFKEQ. The CDR3 DNA reads as TGTGCCAGCAGCCAAGAGCCGGCTGGGGCCAACGTCCTGACTTTC. The encoded protein is CASSQEPAGANVLTF.

The chain couples TRBV4-2 to TRBJ2-1, with TRBD2 identical over 14 bases. Trimming at V came to 3 bases and at J to 7 bases, leaving 2 bases not matched to a gene. This CDR3 spans 15 amino acids. Per germline, CDR1 LGHNA and CDR2 YNFKEQ. CDR3 in amino acids: CASSHGLAGGNEQFF. The CDR3 bases are TGTGCCAGCAGCCACGGACTAGCGGGAGGTAATGAGCAGTTCTTC.

This rearrangement joins TRBV27 to TRBJ2-3; 7 bases map to TRBD1. From germline, CDR1 is MNHEY and CDR2 SMNVEV (reference sequence). The CDR3 length is 15 residues. Unmatched junction bases numbered 10, after V lost 5 bases and J lost 5 bases. CDR3 DNA: TGTGCCAGCAGTCGGGGTACAGGGGCGGGAGATACGCAGTATTTT. It codes for CASSRGTGAGDTQYF.

The table lists this clone with a count of one. The chain has TRBV28 and TRBJ1-1; no firm D call. The CDR3 is 11 residues long. Germline CDR1 MDHEN, CDR2 SYDVKM. V dropped 3 bases and J dropped 6 bases, with 5 bases sitting between them. The CDR3 reads CASSLRAEAFF. As DNA, the CDR3 is TGTGCCAGCAGTTTGAGGGCTGAAGCTTTCTTT.

The J gene is TRBJ2-7, the V gene TRBV7-9, with D maybe TRBD2 (6 bases). CDR1 SEHNR and CDR2 FQNEAQ come from the germline V gene (reference sequence). The CDR3 has 14 amino acids. Trimming removed 4 bases at V and 7 bases at J, with 17 bases between. The CDR3 protein is CASSSRDSDPEQYF. The CDR3 DNA follows: TGTGCCAGCAGCTCCCGGGACTCCGACCCGGAGCAGTACTTC.

The V call is TRBV2, the J call TRBJ2-1; 7 bases line up with TRBD2. The CDR3 loop spans 13 amino acids. Germline CDR1 SNHLY, CDR2 FYNNEI. V dropped 11 bases and J dropped 0; count of bases not matched to a gene: 4. The CDR3 spells CAGGLNSYNEQFF. DNA for the CDR3: TGTGCCGGGGGACTAAACTCCTACAATGAGCAGTTCTTC.

This clone showed up just once. The rearrangement links TRBV4-2 to TRBJ2-5, with TRBD2 matching 15 bases. This CDR3 region has 17 residues. Germline-derived CDR1 and CDR2 are LGHNA and YNFKEQ. The trim removed 3 bases at V and 5 bases at J, leaving 7 bases unmatched. The CDR3 protein is CASSQTRGLAGGETQYF. The CDR3 nucleotides read TGTGCCAGCAGCCAGACCCGAGGACTAGCGGGGGGGGAGACCCAGTACTTC.

The rearrangement uses TRBV3-1 (or the pseudogene TRBV3-2) and TRBJ2-2, with D possibly matching TRBD1 (6 bases). CDR1 is LGHDT, CDR2 YNNKEL, per germline (reference sequence). V lost 5 bases and J 6 bases, leaving 22 bases between the germline ends. This CDR3 comprises 17 residues. CDR3 bases: TGTGCCAGCAGCACGCTTACCGGGACAAGGACGGCCGGGGAGCTGTTTTTT. It is translated as CASSTLTGTRTAGELFF.

This clone showed up just a few times. J is TRBJ2-7 and V is TRBV12-3 or TRBV12-4; a possible D gene is TRBD1 (6 bases). The CDR3 covers 12 residues. V lost 6 bases and J 3 bases, leaving 9 bases between the germline ends. The CDR3: CASSPDSYEQYF. In nucleotides, the CDR3 is TGTGCCAGCAGCCCGGACAGCTACGAGCAGTACTTC.

The gene calls are TRBV19 and TRBJ1-1, with 9 bases that match TRBD1. There are 17 residues in the CDR3. CDR1 LNHDA and CDR2 SQIVND come from the germline V gene (reference sequence). The trim removed 6 bases at V and 1 base at J, leaving 12 bases unmatched. Written as DNA, the CDR3 is TGTGCCAGTAGGCAGCTCTCCGGGACAGGGCCGAACACTGAAGCTTTCTTT. Its protein is CASRQLSGTGPNTEAFF.

The chain employs TRBV6-1 and TRBJ1-2; 11 bases line up with TRBD1. The germline gives CDR1 MNHNS, CDR2 SASEGT. The CDR3 runs 16 residues. The ends lost 3 bases at V and 3 bases at J; junction bases unmatched: 6. The CDR3 DNA is TGTGCCAGCAGTGATACCGGGACAGGGGGTGACTATGGCTACACCTTC. It codes for CASSDTGTGGDYGYTF.

This clone was seen a single time. The chain carries TRBV6-5 and TRBJ2-1, with 13 nucleotides matching TRBD2. Germline CDR1 reads MNHEY; CDR2 reads SVGAGI. The CDR3 sequence is 15 residues long. The V segment lost 10 bases and the J segment 7 bases; nucleotides outside the gene matches: 10. Here the CDR3 DNA reads TGTGCCACCTCGTGGACTAGCGGGAGTGGGAATGAGCAGTTCTTC. Amino acid sequence: CATSWTSGSGNEQFF.

The V gene is TRBV7-9, the J gene TRBJ2-3; 7 bases are shared with TRBD1. This CDR3 has 18 amino acids. Germline V lookup: CDR1 SEHNR, CDR2 FQNEAQ (reference sequence). V gave up 4 bases and J gave up 5 bases; unmatched junction bases: 18. The CDR3 region has the DNA TGTGCCAGCAGCTCGAGGGTGGACAGGATGGAGAGTGGAGATACGCAGTATTTT. This codes for CASSSRVDRMESGDTQYF.

The V gene is TRBV28, the J gene TRBJ2-1; TRBD2 matches 10 bases. The trim removed 6 bases at V and 4 bases at J, leaving 6 bases unmatched. The CDR3 spans 15 residues. From germline, CDR1 is MDHEN and CDR2 SYDVKM. The CDR3 loop is CASSSGLADYNEQFF. CDR3 DNA sequence: TGTGCCAGCAGCTCAGGACTAGCGGATTACAATGAGCAGTTCTTC.

CDR3 loop: CASRETGGQETQYF. The CDR3 region has the DNA TGTGCCAGCAGGGAAACGGGAGGTCAAGAGACCCAGTACTTC. The genes are TRBV6-6 and TRBJ2-5; 7 bases agree with TRBD2. Trimming at V came to 6 bases and at J to 2 bases, leaving 6 bases not matched to a gene. The CDR3 spans 14 residues. The germline CDR1 and CDR2 sequences are MNHNY and SVGAGI (reference sequence).

The rearrangement joins TRBV6-5 to TRBJ2-5; 12 bases align to TRBD2. The CDR3 sequence is 14 residues long. CDR1 and CDR2 (germline): MNHEY, SVGAGI. V was pared by 6 bases and J by 7 bases, with 6 bases of the junction left unmatched. The CDR3 bases are TGTGCCAGCAGCCCCAGGACTAGCGGGACGACCCAGTACTTC. Translating gives CASSPRTSGTTQYF.

The CDR3 reads CASSVQGLGDEQYF. The CDR3 DNA sequence: TGTGCCAGCAGCGTCCAGGGCCTTGGGGACGAGCAGTACTTC. The chain recombines TRBV9 with TRBJ2-7; the D gene is possibly TRBD1 (5 bases). The V gene's germline CDR1 is SGDLS and CDR2 YYNGEE. The CDR3 runs 14 residues. V was pared by 2 bases and J by 5 bases, with 14 bases between.

The chain couples TRBV7-8 to TRBJ1-1; TRBD1 matches 8 bases. Germline CDR1 reads SGHVS; CDR2 reads FQNEAQ. V lost 4 bases and J lost 2; bases outside the gene matches: 6. This CDR3 has 15 residues. The CDR3 nucleotides read TGTGCCAGCAGCTCCCCCGGACAGGGAAACACTGAAGCTTTCTTT. Its translation: CASSSPGQGNTEAFF.

The chain recombines TRBV4-1 with TRBJ2-3; 7 bases line up with TRBD2. CDR3 length: 14 residues. From germline, CDR1 is MGHRA and CDR2 YSYEKL. J gave up 2 bases and V 4 bases, and 3 bases lay outside the gene matches. This CDR3 is CASSRDYNTDTQYF. CDR3 DNA: TGCGCCAGCAGCCGGGACTACAACACAGATACGCAGTATTTT.

The chain uses TRBV12-5 and TRBJ1-2; no definite D call. Trimming pared 0 bases from V and 2 bases from J, leaving 7 bases between. Germline CDR1 reads LGHNT; CDR2 reads FRNRAP. The CDR3 consists of 14 residues. The CDR3 bases are TGTGCTAGTGGTTTGGTACCTAGCAACTATGGCTACACCTTC. This gives the protein CASGLVPSNYGYTF.

The chain has TRBV3-1 (or the pseudogene TRBV3-2) and TRBJ2-5; D is unresolved. Trimming cost V 4 bases and J 5 bases, with 5 bases left between them. The V gene's germline CDR1 is LGHDT and CDR2 YNNKEL (reference sequence). The CDR3 has 11 residues. This CDR3 is CASSPRETQYF. CDR3 nucleotide sequence: TGTGCCAGCAGCCCCCGGGAGACCCAGTACTTC.

The chain has TRBV6-4 and TRBJ1-6; D may be TRBD1 (5 bases). The CDR3 length is 14 residues. Trimming shortened V by 1 base and J by 10 bases, and 11 bases separated the two germline ends. CDR1 MRHNA and CDR2 SNTAGT come from the germline V gene. As DNA, the CDR3 is TGTGCCAGCAGTGACTTCCCAGGGCGATCACCCCTCCACTTT. This translates into CASSDFPGRSPLHF.

The sample holds a few counts of this clone. This chain links TRBV7-2 with TRBJ1-4; D uncertain. The germline CDR1 and CDR2 sequences are SGHTA and FQGNSA. CDR3 length: 12 residues. V lost 4 bases and J 7 bases, leaving 7 bases between the germline ends. In DNA, the CDR3 is TGTGCCAGCAGCTCACAAAGTGAAAAACTGTTTTTT. It codes for CASSSQSEKLFF.

This chain joins TRBV27 and TRBJ2-7; TRBD2 matches at 7 bases. V was pared by 0 bases and J by 2 bases, with 7 bases of the junction left unmatched. In germline, CDR1 is MNHEY, CDR2 SMNVEV (reference sequence). CDR3 length equals 16 residues. The CDR3 DNA follows: TGTGCCAGCAGTTTATCGAGGCAGGGAGGGCCCTACGAGCAGTACTTC. Protein sequence: CASSLSRQGGPYEQYF.

This clone has a handful of counts. The gene calls are TRBV10-3 and TRBJ1-4; maybe TRBD1 (5 bases). The CDR3 is made up of 14 amino acids. Germline V CDR1 and CDR2: ENHRY, SYGVKD. Trimming stripped 10 bases from V and 8 bases from J, with 20 bases between. The CDR3 bases are TGTGCCACGACCCTTAGGGGCCTAGGGGAAAAACTGTTTTTT. This translates into CATTLRGLGEKLFF.

The chain has TRBV6-6 and TRBJ2-5, with D unresolved. V lost 5 bases to trimming and J lost 5 bases, with 9 bases between them. The length of the CDR3 is 12 residues. Germline lookup yields CDR1 MNHNY and CDR2 SVGAGI (reference sequence). CDR3 region: CASSPVEETQYF. The CDR3 DNA reads TGTGCCAGCAGTCCCGTTGAGGAGACCCAGTACTTC.

The rearrangement uses TRBV6-5 and TRBJ1-1, with 11 bases lining up with TRBD1. V shed 6 bases, J shed 1 base, and the junction held 4 bases outside the gene matches. This CDR3 is 15 amino acids long. CDR1 is MNHEY and CDR2 is SVGAGI in the germline V gene. DNA of the CDR3: TGTGCCAGCAGGGGGACAGGGGGAGGGAACACTGAAGCTTTCTTT. This encodes CASRGTGGGNTEAFF.

The V call is TRBV7-6, the J call TRBJ2-1; 7 bases agree with TRBD1. This CDR3 is built from 16 residues. Germline V gene sequence: CDR1 SGHVS, CDR2 FNYEAQ. Trimming took 5 bases from V and 0 from J; bases not matched to a gene: 7. The CDR3: CASSKGGAGSYNEQFF. DNA of the CDR3: TGTGCCAGCAGCAAAGGGGGCGCGGGCTCCTACAATGAGCAGTTCTTC.

This clone has a single count. CDR3 DNA sequence: TGCGCCAGCAGTTATAACCCCGGGACTTTTGTCACCGGGGAGCTGTTTTTT. Its protein is CASSYNPGTFVTGELFF. This sequence joins TRBV5-1 and TRBJ2-2, with D possibly being TRBD2 (6 bases). The CDR3 is made up of 17 amino acids. Germline V gene data show CDR1 as SGHRS and CDR2 as YFSETQ. Trimming cost V 5 bases and J 4 bases, with 21 bases left between them. Looking up the rest from reference TRBV5-1 and TRBJ2-2 gives the full variable domain: KAGVTQTPRYLIKTRGQQVTLSCSPISGHRSVSWYQQTPGQGLQFLFEYFSETQRNKGNFPGRFSGRQFSNSRSEMNVSTLELGDSALYLCASSYNPGTFVTGELFFGEGSRLTVL.